This T cell receptor beta chain was found in a study of tumor-infiltrating lymphocytes in primary liver carcinoma. Whole-study context: Stage T1-T3 N0M0 tumors spanned about 4.2 to 10 cm. General study points: It was in tumors, not blood, that the top-250-clone fraction was significantly higher (p = 0.039).

Making TCR beta cDNA involved approximately 520 ng total RNA and a constant-region primer. Employing slightly modified ARM-PCR, three nested multiplex PCR rounds were run, and these gave rise to the TCR beta libraries. A C-beta reverse primer was combined with TRBV1-TRBV30 forward primers in the first two PCR rounds, and each round had around 10 cycles. TCRdb reprocessed the multiplex PCR reads via MiXCR and lists one record per CDR3 protein. The table has about 99,000 distinct CDR3 sequences, 55% to 75% seen once. The tissue used was unsorted bulk material of 20-30 mg. RNA and DNA were co-extracted from it with the AllPrep DNA/RNA mini kit. The CDR3 totals 18 residues. CDR1 is MDHEN, CDR2 SYDVKM, per germline. Turning to this clonotype: Its antigen remains unidentified. A junction boundary mismatches the germline segment, possibly from a read error.

The sequenced material came from liver tumor tissue from sampling region 5. The subset is: tumor region T5, tumor centre. The sequence came from a woman aged 60-75 years with primary liver carcinoma and hepatitis B virus infection. The chain employs TRBV28 and TRBJ2-6, with TRBD1 matching over 9 bases. CDR3 sequence reads: CVSSHPGQGRSGANVLTF. In DNA, the CDR3 is TGTGTCAGCAGTCACCCGGGACAGGGTCGCTCTGGGGCCAACGTCCTGACTTTC.